A single TCR beta chain is shown here with its context. No antigen is known for it. For every CD8+ T cell subset, 250,000 to 300,000 cells were flow-sorted straight into RLT lysis buffer, and each subset was sorted in triplicate. Peripheral blood mononuclear cells were isolated from buffy coats using standard density gradient centrifugation. Total RNA was extracted from sorted cells with an RNeasy Mini Kit. The data were obtained in a study of CXCR3-negative and CXCR3-positive naive CD8 T cells (dated by TCRdb to 2018 to 2020). Notes on the research overall: In total, roughly 140 million TRB reads were obtained, which works out to roughly 1.5 +/- 0.3 million reads per library. Diversity and physicochemical repertoire analyses were performed on around twelve donors pooled from two independent experiments. Naive subsets from 5 donors and memory cells from 3 donors were included in the TRBV-TRBJ cluster analysis. What the work shows at the level of the full study, not this receptor alone: Because surface CD5, which is linked to self-reactivity in mice, was comparable between the naive subsets, TCR interaction strength was also inferred from the physicochemical properties of TRB CDR3s. Within the same donor, TRBV-TRBJ usage looked similar between naive CXCR3-negative and CXCR3-positive cells, but memory cells had distinct patterns. Both naive subsets had comparably high repertoire diversity, while memory CD8+ T cells had much lower repertoire diversity. Because CXCR3 expression was partially decreased after cryopreservation, freshly isolated PBMCs were used for most assays.

Instrument on record: NextSeq 550. The Human TCR Profiling Kit (MiLaboratory) was used to make UMI-labeled 5' RACE TRB cDNA libraries. cDNA synthesis used the entire amount of extracted RNA, and PCR amplification then used the entire amount of cDNA produced. Libraries were prepared in parallel with an identical number of PCR cycles. Concerning the study's data processing: With a requirement of at least two reads per UMI, MIGEC and MiXCR extracted about 50,000 +/- 10,000 unique UMI-labeled TRB cDNA molecules per library. An average of around 40,000 +/- 10,000 functional in-frame TRB CDR3 nucleotide clonotypes without stop codons was found per library. After downsampling to 5000 UMI-labeled TRB molecules per sample, diversity metrics such as normalized Shannon-Wiener and Chao1 were calculated in VDJtools. Clonotype-size-weighted physicochemical properties of the central five CDR3 residues (interaction energy, strength, volume and Kidera factor 4) were computed in VDJtools. TCRdb reprocessed the sequencing reads and holds a single record per CDR3 protein sequence, with no DNA. TCRdb, not the original authors, processed these V and J calls. The data table for this sample lists 35,000 to 40,000 distinct CDR3 sequences. The ten largest make up about 14% of the sample.

The CDR3 goes from the cysteine to the phenylalanine over 13 residues. No DNA sequence was recorded. Via the germline V gene (reference sequence), CDR1 is SSHAT and CDR2 FNYEAQ. The sample comprised memory CD8+ T cells from blood. This sample's cell subset or site label indicates: conventional CD8+ memory T cells (TMEM), sorted as controls. The receptor's source is a human donor in good health. Some clones in this sample may be carry-over from other donors' samples. Recombination linked TRBV7-7 to TRBJ1-1. The encoded CDR3 is CASSLLGPTEAFF.